Following are 5 T cell receptor beta chains from one sample sequenced in a study of CD8 T cells in ankylosing spondylitis. Study findings and constraints: For ankylosing spondylitis blood, a TCR beta motif of about 8 highly homologous variants appeared characteristic.

Antigen specificity for these receptors is unknown. Using its own MiXCR run on the 5' RACE reads, TCRdb lists one record per CDR3 protein. The sample shows 700,000 or so distinct CDR3 sequences, 15% to 20% of them seen only once. Sequenced input: blood, either unsorted or a sorted T cell fraction (not recorded which). The receptors originated from a male donor with ankylosing spondylitis.

This clonotype was counted ten times or more. V and J are TRBV20-1 and TRBJ2-2, with D unclear. The germline V and J ends were trimmed by 3 bases and 0 bases, with 14 bases remaining between them. CDR3 size: 16 residues. The germline CDR1 and CDR2 sequences are DFQATT and SNEGSKA (reference sequence). The CDR3 loop reads CSARPPGLANTGELFF. CDR3 DNA sequence: TGCAGTGCTAGGCCCCCTGGGCTAGCGAACACCGGGGAGCTGTTTTTT.

This clonotype was counted between two and nine times. The CDR3 nucleotides are TGCAGCGCTCCCAGAGCCGGGACAGCGAACACTGAAGCTTTCTTT. Amino acid sequence: CSAPRAGTANTEAFF. The chain has TRBV29-1 and TRBJ1-1; the match to TRBD1 covers 7 bases. This CDR3 region has 15 residues. Per germline, CDR1 SQVTM and CDR2 ANQGSEA. V trimming: 7 bases; J trimming: 1 base; junction bases outside the gene matches: 12.

This clonotype was recorded at least ten times. The V and J genes are TRBV7-9 and TRBJ1-2, with TRBD1 matching 9 bases. V lost 3 bases, J lost 7 bases, and 3 bases stayed unmatched. Germline V gene sequence: CDR1 SEHNR, CDR2 FQNEAQ (reference sequence). This CDR3 is built from 13 residues. For the CDR3, the DNA is TGTGCCAGCAGCTTGGGACAGGGCTTTGGCTACACCTTC. Translating gives CASSLGQGFGYTF.

This chain connects TRBV7-2 to TRBJ2-3, with 9 bases fitting TRBD2. Per the germline V gene, CDR1 is SGHTA and CDR2 is FQGNSA. V lost 5 bases to trimming and J lost 1 base; unmatched junction nucleotides: 7. The CDR3 contains 16 residues. For the CDR3, the DNA is TGTGCCAGCAGCACATACGCGGGAGGGGGCACAGATACGCAGTATTTT. It specifies CASSTYAGGGTDTQYF.

The chain employs TRBV4-1 and TRBJ2-3; 9 bases match TRBD2. This CDR3 is 16 amino acids long. Per germline, CDR1 MGHRA and CDR2 YSYEKL. J gave up 4 bases and V 4 bases, and 9 bases lay outside the gene matches. CDR3 sequence (DNA): TGCGCCAGCAGCCCGCCGGGACTAGCTAATTCAGATACGCAGTATTTT. Amino acid sequence: CASSPPGLANSDTQYF.